This section outlines one T cell receptor beta chain sequence together with its context. The data derive from a study of low-dose radiotherapy and immunotherapy resistance in tumors. The wider study: Cohort 1 got 0.5 Gy per fraction every 2 weeks, 6.5 Gy in total. Intravenous nivolumab 240 mg every two weeks plus ipilimumab 1 mg/kg every six weeks was given to patients. Oral aspirin at 300 mg was taken daily by patients for four cycles, beginning on cycle 1 day 1.

Alpha and beta chains were covered, as first-strand cDNA relied on TRAV- and TRBV-specific primers. TCRs underwent 20 PCR cycles of amplification with a constant-region primer and V-primer adapter. MiXCR was run by TCRdb on the reads, yielding one entry per CDR3 protein. The sample has 11,000 or so distinct CDR3 sequences; about 60% are singletons. After removal of 2 bases from V and 0 bases from J, the junction contained 9 bases not matched to a gene. Per the germline V gene, CDR1 is SNHLY and CDR2 is FYNNEI. CDR3 length equals 20 residues. This clonotype was obtained from a human donor with advanced metastatic prostate, ovarian, gallbladder or colorectal cancer (not recorded which). This table probably holds off-target reads from a library built for another chain. This chain links TRBV2 with TRBJ2-6; 11 bases fit TRBD2. Here the CDR3 reads CASSEFGLAGFYSGANVLTF. CDR3 DNA: TGTGCCAGCAGTGAATTCGGACTAGCGGGTTTTTACTCTGGGGCCAACGTCCTGACTTTC.